The TCR beta chain under discussion was sequenced for a study of blood T cell repertoires in COVID-19. Study details: Sources were T cells, B-cell-depleted T cells, or PBMCs; the material itself was cDNA or gDNA.

CDR1 and CDR2 (germline): LGHDT, YNNKEL (reference sequence). The CDR3 has 15 residues. The germline V and J ends were trimmed by 0 bases and 7 bases, with 10 bases remaining between them. Generated by immunoSEQ multiplex PCR, the TCRdb table keeps only in-frame clones and is missing some. Seen here are some 190,000 clones, 70% to 90% observed once, and the top ten hold roughly 3%. This sequence was found in a man in his 60s with acute or convalescent COVID-19. This chain joins TRBV3-1 (or the pseudogene TRBV3-2) and TRBJ1-6, with D unresolved. Sequenced sample: peripheral blood. The CDR3 loop reads CASSQDKLTNSPLHF. The CDR3 DNA sequence: TGTGCCAGCAGCCAAGATAAACTGACAAATTCACCCCTCCACTTT.